One T cell receptor beta chain is described in this entry. The sample originates from a study of blood T cell repertoires in COVID-19. Clones were read by immunoSEQ multiplex PCR, and TCRdb kept only the in-frame ones, dropping some. The repertoire has a few hundred thousand clones, around four fifths of them found once; the top ten carry just under 20%. The length of the CDR3 is 14 residues. CDR1 SGHTA and CDR2 FQGNSA come from the germline V gene. The germline V and J ends were trimmed by 5 bases and 8 bases, with 13 bases remaining between them. The sequencing sample was made of peripheral blood. J is TRBJ1-6 and V is TRBV7-2; D not certain. This TCR was recovered from a man aged 30-40 years with active or convalescent COVID-19. CDR3 loop: CASSRGERYSPLHF. DNA of the CDR3: TGTGCCAGCAGCCGGGGTGAGAGATATTCACCCCTCCACTTT. Together with reference TRBV7-2 and TRBJ1-6, the CDR3 gives the full variable domain: GAGVSQSPSNKVTEKGKDVELRCDPISGHTALYWYRQSLGQGLEFLIYFQGNSAPDKSGLPSDRFSAERTGGSVSTLTIQRTQQEDSAVYLCASSRGERYSPLHFGNGTRLTVT.